Below are 18 T cell receptor beta chains sequenced from a single sample in a study of T cell responses to AZD1222 COVID-19 vaccine. The table came from immunoSEQ multiplex PCR; TCRdb's copy has only in-frame clones and leaves some out. The top ten hold 6.5% to 8% of the sample, which has some 130,000 clones, 90% to 95% seen once. The specimen was peripheral blood, collected 28 days after the second AZD1222 dose. These receptors all stem from an adult who received the AZD1222 COVID-19 vaccine.

This chain connects TRBV18 to TRBJ1-2; D might be TRBD1 (5 bases). This CDR3 has 16 amino acids. V was clipped by 0 bases and J by 7 bases, with 18 bases between them. Looked up from germline, CDR1 is KGHSH and CDR2 is LQKENI. The CDR3 sequence is CASSPPFSRQSFGYTF. CDR3 DNA sequence: TGTGCCAGCTCACCACCGTTTTCCCGACAGTCATTTGGCTACACCTTC.

The chain recombines TRBV7-2 with TRBJ2-7, with a weak D call TRBD1 (5 bases). Germline V gene lookup returns CDR1 SGHTA and CDR2 FQGNSA. Trimming shortened V by 1 base and J by 6 bases, and 10 bases separated the two germline ends. This CDR3 is built from 13 residues. CDR3 nucleotide sequence: TGTGCCAGCAGCTTAGGACAGCTAACCGAGCAGTACTTC. Its protein is CASSLGQLTEQYF.

V and J are TRBV5-1 and TRBJ2-3, with D unresolved. The CDR3 is 17 residues long. Germline lookup yields CDR1 SGHRS and CDR2 YFSETQ. The germline V and J ends were trimmed by 0 bases and 2 bases, with 16 bases remaining between them. CDR3 residues: CASSLALLSQVTDTQYF. The CDR3 DNA sequence: TGCGCCAGCAGCTTGGCCCTTTTGAGTCAGGTCACAGATACGCAGTATTTT.

CDR3: CASSRAGGPYTF. DNA of the CDR3: TGTGCCAGCAGCCGGGCAGGGGGGCCCTACACCTTC. This chain connects TRBV2 to TRBJ1-2; the match to TRBD1 covers 7 bases. This CDR3 region has 12 residues. V shed 6 bases and J 10 bases; nucleotides not matched to a gene: 8. Germline V gene data show CDR1 as SNHLY and CDR2 as FYNNEI.

This clone was counted only a few times. The chain joins TRBV6-5 to TRBJ1-4; D is uncertain. V was pared by 5 bases and J by 5 bases, with 9 bases between. CDR1 is MNHEY, CDR2 SVGAGI, per germline. This CDR3 comprises 13 residues. In DNA form, the CDR3 reads TGTGCCAGCAGTCTCTCAGAGAATGAAAAACTGTTTTTT. It encodes CASSLSENEKLFF.

The rearrangement uses TRBV7-2 and TRBJ1-1; D gene uncertain. CDR3 size: 13 residues. Germline CDR1 is SGHTA and CDR2 is FQGNSA. The V and J ends lost 0 bases and 8 bases respectively, with 10 bases between them. As DNA, the CDR3 is TGTGCCAGCAGCTTAGCTCTAGTCAGGGAAGCTTTCTTT. It specifies CASSLALVREAFF.

V gene TRBV9 combines with J gene TRBJ2-3; 8 nucleotides match TRBD2. The J segment lost 2 bases and the V segment lost 0 bases, leaving 5 bases of the junction unmatched. The CDR3 is 16 residues long. Germline CDR1 is SGDLS and CDR2 is YYNGEE. The CDR3, as DNA: TGTGCCAGCAGCGTAGGAGTAGCGGGGATCACAGATACGCAGTATTTT. It yields the protein CASSVGVAGITDTQYF. The full variable domain, its missing parts supplied by reference TRBV9 and TRBJ2-3, is DSGVTQTPKHLITATGQRVTLRCSPRSGDLSVYWYQQSLDQGLQFLIQYYNGEERAKGNILERFSAQQFPDLHSELNLSSLELGDSALYFCASSVGVAGITDTQYFGPGTRLTVL.

V usage is TRBV6-1 and J usage is TRBJ2-7; maybe TRBD1 (5 bases). With 2 bases removed from V and 3 bases from J, the gap between germline ends came to 14 bases. CDR1 is MNHNS, CDR2 SASEGT, per germline. The CDR3 is made up of 15 amino acids. The CDR3 DNA follows: TGTGCCAGCAGTGAATGGGGCTCCCCGAGCTACGAGCAGTACTTC. As protein: CASSEWGSPSYEQYF.

The V and J genes are TRBV4-3 and TRBJ2-3, with TRBD1 as a possible D gene (5 bases). This CDR3 is 17 amino acids long. V lost 1 base, J lost 2 bases, and 16 bases lay in between. Looked up from germline, CDR1 is LGHNA and CDR2 is YSLEER. In DNA, the CDR3 is TGCGCCAGCAGCCAAGGAACAGGATCGGTTTTCACAGATACGCAGTATTTT. Encoded protein: CASSQGTGSVFTDTQYF.

This clone has just one count. The chain employs TRBV19 and TRBJ1-2, with 8 bases aligning to TRBD1. The V gene's germline CDR1 is LNHDA and CDR2 SQIVND (reference sequence). V lost 5 bases and J lost 4; bases outside the gene matches: 9. This CDR3 is built from 15 residues. The CDR3 loop reads CASSLTGALVYGYTF. The CDR3 DNA sequence: TGTGCCAGTAGTTTGACAGGGGCTTTGGTCTATGGCTACACCTTC.

This clone was seen a single time. In DNA, the CDR3 is TGTGCCACCAGTGATGGGGGACTCGGTGGGGAGCTGTTTTTT. It yields the protein CATSDGGLGGELFF. This rearrangement joins TRBV24-1 to TRBJ2-2; D perhaps matches TRBD2 (6 bases). CDR3 length equals 14 residues. Germline V gene sequence: CDR1 KGHDR, CDR2 SFDVKD. V shed 3 bases and J shed 8 bases, with 12 bases lying between them.

The V and J genes are TRBV14 and TRBJ2-5, with unresolved D. V was clipped by 4 bases and J by 5 bases, with 11 bases between them. Germline V lookup: CDR1 SGHDN, CDR2 FVKESK. The CDR3 sequence is 13 residues long. Written as DNA, the CDR3 is TGTGCCAGCAGCCCCCGGATAGAGGAGACCCAGTACTTC. As protein: CASSPRIEETQYF. The variable domain in full, with the rest retrieved from reference TRBV14 and TRBJ2-5, is EAGVTQFPSHSVIEKGQTVTLRCDPISGHDNLYWYRRVMGKEIKFLLHFVKESKQDESGMPNNRFLAERTGGTYSTLKVQPAELEDSGVYFCASSPRIEETQYFGPGTRLLVL.

This CDR3 is CASSFVGTLDTGELFF. The DNA of the CDR3 is TGTGCCAGCAGCTTTGTCGGGACCCTCGACACCGGGGAGCTGTTTTTT. This chain connects TRBV11-3 to TRBJ2-2; D assignment may be TRBD1 or TRBD2 (5 bases each). The CDR3 runs to 16 residues. CDR1 SGHNT and CDR2 YENEEA come from the germline V gene. Trimming removed 3 bases from V and 3 bases from J, with 14 bases in between. Combining the CDR3 with reference TRBV11-3 and TRBJ2-2 gives the whole variable domain EAGVVQSPRYKIIEKKQPVAFWCNPISGHNTLYWYLQNLGQGPELLIRYENEEAVDDSQLPKDRFSAERLKGVDSTLKIQPAELGDSAVYLCASSFVGTLDTGELFFGEGSRLTVL.

This rearrangement joins TRBV27 to TRBJ2-1, with D possibly being TRBD1 (5 bases). CDR3 size: 13 residues. Germline assignment: CDR1 MNHEY and CDR2 SMNVEV (reference sequence). With 5 bases removed from V and 12 bases from J, the gap between germline ends came to 17 bases. Written as DNA, the CDR3 is TGTGCCAGCAGTACCCTCAGGGCCGCGACGCAGTTCTTC. Its protein is CASSTLRAATQFF.

CDR3 loop: CSVEGKNTEAFF. In DNA, the CDR3 is TGCAGCGTTGAAGGGAAGAACACTGAAGCTTTCTTT. The gene calls are TRBV29-1 and TRBJ1-1; D is unclear. The CDR3 runs 12 residues. V was trimmed by 1 base and J by 1 base, leaving 4 bases between them. The germline gives CDR1 SQVTM, CDR2 ANQGSEA.

CDR3 amino acids: CASSLRSGGNTIYF. CDR3 nucleotide sequence: TGTGCCAGCAGCTTGCGGTCCGGTGGAAACACCATATATTTT. The gene calls are TRBV5-4 and TRBJ1-3; D is undetermined. Between the trimmed V and J ends, which lost 1 base and 3 bases, there was a span of 8 bases. Germline CDR1 reads SGHNT; CDR2 reads YYREEE (reference sequence). The length of the CDR3 is 14 residues.

The V call is TRBV30, the J call TRBJ1-4; perhaps TRBD1 as D (6 bases). V dropped 3 bases and J dropped 6 bases, with 11 bases sitting between them. Germline V gene sequence: CDR1 GTSNPN, CDR2 SVGIG (reference sequence). The CDR3 loop spans 13 amino acids. CDR3 sequence reads: CAWSPGAYEKLFF. The CDR3, as DNA: TGTGCCTGGAGCCCGGGGGCGTATGAAAAACTGTTTTTT.

The chain links TRBV6-5 to TRBJ1-3, with D perhaps matching TRBD1 (5 bases). Trimming took off 6 bases at V and 0 bases at J, with 9 bases between the two ends. Germline values: CDR1 MNHEY, CDR2 SVGAGI. CDR3 size: 14 residues. The CDR3 region is CASSNRISGNTIYF. DNA of the CDR3: TGTGCCAGCAGCAACAGGATCTCTGGAAACACCATATATTTT.